The following is a T cell receptor beta chain sequence with its context. Per the germline V gene, CDR1 is MGHRA and CDR2 is YSYEKL. The CDR3 totals 17 residues. With V trimmed by 2 bases and J by 7 bases, 13 bases remained unmatched. The sample is drawn from a study of cytomegalovirus exposure and HLA in healthy donors. Sequencing was performed with immunoSEQ multiplex PCR; in TCRdb, only in-frame clones are kept and a portion is missing. The sample lists 200,000 to 250,000 clones, roughly 88% occurring once. Material for sequencing was PBMCs. This receptor was taken from a woman aged 25-40 years in good health and CMV-seropositive. The chain has TRBV4-1 and TRBJ2-1; TRBD1 matches at 8 bases. CDR3 sequence reads: CASSQSWTGLRANEQFF. The CDR3 DNA reads as TGCGCCAGCAGCCAATCATGGACAGGGTTAAGAGCAAATGAGCAGTTCTTC.